Below, one T cell receptor beta chain is given with its context. No antigen is known for it. No base quality information exists; no much larger clone differs at one position. The sample is drawn from a study of vaccination effects on CD4 cells after COVID-19 (dated by TCRdb to 2022 to 2024). A note on the overall study: Two doses of either the BNT162b2 or the mRNA-1273 mRNA SARS-CoV-2 vaccine were administered to participants. Pre-vaccine samples from a couple of convalescent patients were drawn 16 days and one week before the first dose, 142 and 148 days after COVID-19 diagnosis. SARS-CoV-2 spike-specific CD4+ TCR repertoires were compared before and after mRNA vaccination in COVID-19 convalescent patients and in infection-naive vaccine recipients. Altogether, 10 COVID-19 convalescent patients and several SARS-CoV-2-naive healthy vaccine recipients made up the full study. In the study, cultures from other donors were sequenced using the Oncomine TCR Beta short-read assay on an Illumina iSeq 100. Paper-wide results and their limitations: Marked clonal contraction was observed in both infection-induced and vaccine-induced clones at late post-vaccination timepoints, consistent with waning T cell responses. For convalescent patients, new clones induced by the vaccine made up most of the post-vaccine spike-reactive repertoire, and these new clones were largely distinct from the clones induced by infection. Only a small number of convalescent patients were included, and no early post-infection timepoints were available, which limited the study.

To prepare the library, the immunoSEQ multiplex PCR assay was applied. TCR beta CDR3 sequencing was performed on DNA from the cultured, isolated CD4+ T cells. From the authors' description of their analysis: Non-productive TCR sequences were discarded, and reads were trimmed to the CDR3 region, with only CDR3s of 7 or more amino acids retained. Antigen-specific clonotypes were identified with the MANAFEST web app by comparing expansion in peptide wells against reference cultures. Positive clones required FDR<0.05 expansion versus reference and all other wells, odds ratio above 5, and frequency above 0.1% in two replicate wells. A clonotype was called cross-reactive if it was significantly expanded both in SARS-CoV-2 spike wells and in at least one common cold coronavirus spike condition. CDR3 similarity was assessed by Levenshtein distance with the stringdist R package, and unrooted trees were built with ape in R 3.6.1. TCRdb took over this immuneACCESS table, retaining in-frame rearrangements with V and J assigned. Such tables are incomplete; in checked studies, under half of the missing clones stem from an unresolved V gene, and the remainder is unexplained. The V and J calls and clone size are taken from that table; D and trimming were inferred from the DNA. Present in this sample are fewer than 35,000 clones, 65% to 75% of which were seen just once. Of the sample, 25% to 30% is held by the ten largest clones.

From the germline V gene, CDR1 is SGHAT and CDR2 is FQNNGV. Trimmed from V: 5 bases; trimmed from J: 4 bases; junction bases lacking a gene match: 7. The CDR3 runs 14 residues from the cysteine to the phenylalanine. Only CDR3 DNA remains: 42 bases, in frame from the first base. In the ViraFEST assay, PBMC were stimulated with viral peptide pools, and antigen-specific CD4+ T cell clonotypes were then identified by expansion using TCR sequencing. After approximately 11 days of culture, CD4+ T cells were isolated with the EasySep CD4+ T cell isolation kit. PCR-confirmed SARS-CoV-2 infection had occurred in convalescent patients between March and December 2020, before the Alpha, Beta and Delta variants emerged in the United States. Some 1.9 million PBMC per well were cultured with around 10 ug/ml peptides in IMDM containing about 5% human AB serum, approximately 10 IU/ml IL-2 and gentamicin. On days 3 and 7, half of the culture medium was replaced with fresh IL-2-containing medium. Unless noted otherwise, every peptide stimulation condition was grown in triplicate wells. Using Ficoll-Paque Plus gradient centrifugation, PBMC were separated from whole blood and then either used fresh or cryopreserved at -140C. The QIAamp micro DNA kit was used to extract genomic DNA from the cultured CD4+ T cells.

Rearrangement joined TRBV11-2 to TRBJ2-5, and 7 junction bases match TRBD1. The source of this sequence is a human donor who had a prior SARS-CoV-2 infection. Material: CD4+ T cells from PBMCs cultured with a peptide pool, obtained before COVID-19 vaccination. The base sequence is TGTGCCAGCAGCCCGACAGGGTGGGTAGAGACCCAGTACTTC. Translated, it reads CASSPTGWVETQYF.